This T cell receptor (beta chain) was obtained from a study of CD4+ T cells in melanoma. TCRdb's table, derived via immunoSEQ multiplex PCR, lists solely in-frame clones and lacks some. The sample contains about 50,000 clones, nearly 90% of which appear only once. Study results and limitations: In melanoma, neoantigen-specific CD4+ T cells reportedly differed in differentiation state. CD8+ T cell, macrophage and B cell function reportedly correlated with neoantigen-specific CD4+ T cells.

For this clone: Its antigen remains unknown.

Germline lookup yields CDR1 KGHSH and CDR2 LQKENI. The CDR3 length is 13 residues. Trimming removed 3 bases from V and 5 bases from J; junction bases left unmatched: 4. The clonotype comes from a human donor with melanoma. J is TRBJ2-7 and V is TRBV18; 7 positions agree with TRBD2. Specimen: peripheral blood. The CDR3 reads CASSPLREHEQYF. CDR3 DNA sequence: TGTGCCAGCTCACCGTTGCGGGAGCACGAGCAGTACTTC.